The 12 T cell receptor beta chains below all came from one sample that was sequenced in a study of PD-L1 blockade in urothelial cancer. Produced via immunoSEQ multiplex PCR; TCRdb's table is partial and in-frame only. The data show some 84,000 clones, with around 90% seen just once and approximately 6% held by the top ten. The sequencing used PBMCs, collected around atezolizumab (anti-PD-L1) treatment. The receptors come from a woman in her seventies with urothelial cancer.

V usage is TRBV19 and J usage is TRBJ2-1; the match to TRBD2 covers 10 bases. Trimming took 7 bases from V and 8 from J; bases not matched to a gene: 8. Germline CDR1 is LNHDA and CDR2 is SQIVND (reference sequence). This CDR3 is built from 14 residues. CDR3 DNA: TGTGCCAGTAAATCAGCGGGAGGGTATGATGAGCAGTTCTTC. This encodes CASKSAGGYDEQFF. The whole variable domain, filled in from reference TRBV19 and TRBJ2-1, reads DGGITQSPKYLFRKEGQNVTLSCEQNLNHDAMYWYRQDPGQGLRLIYYSQIVNDFQKGDIAEGYSVSREKKESFPLTVTSAQKNPTAFYLCASKSAGGYDEQFFGPGTRLTVL.

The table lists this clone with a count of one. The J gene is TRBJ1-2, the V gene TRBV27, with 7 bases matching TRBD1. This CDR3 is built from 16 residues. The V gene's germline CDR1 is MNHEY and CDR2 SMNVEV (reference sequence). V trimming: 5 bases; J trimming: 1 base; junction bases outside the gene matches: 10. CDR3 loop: CASSTLGQANNYGYTF. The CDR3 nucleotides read TGTGCCAGCAGTACTCTAGGACAGGCTAATAACTATGGCTACACCTTC.

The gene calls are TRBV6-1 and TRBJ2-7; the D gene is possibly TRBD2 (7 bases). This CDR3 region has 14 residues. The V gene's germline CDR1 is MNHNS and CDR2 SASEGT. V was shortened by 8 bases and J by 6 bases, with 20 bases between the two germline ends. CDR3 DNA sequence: TGTGCCAGCCTGAGGGAGGGGGATTTAAGCGAGCAGTACTTC. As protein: CASLREGDLSEQYF.

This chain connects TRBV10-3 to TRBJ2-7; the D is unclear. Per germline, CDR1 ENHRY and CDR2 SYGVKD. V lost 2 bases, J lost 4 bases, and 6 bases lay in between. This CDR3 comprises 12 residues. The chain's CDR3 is CAISESMYEQYF. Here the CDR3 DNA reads TGTGCCATCAGTGAGAGCATGTACGAGCAGTACTTC.

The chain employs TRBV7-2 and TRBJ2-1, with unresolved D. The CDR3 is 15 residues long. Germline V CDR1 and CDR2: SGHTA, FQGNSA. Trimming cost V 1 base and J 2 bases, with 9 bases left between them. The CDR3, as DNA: TGTGCCAGCAGCTTAGATGGTCAGACCTACAATGAGCAGTTCTTC. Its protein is CASSLDGQTYNEQFF.

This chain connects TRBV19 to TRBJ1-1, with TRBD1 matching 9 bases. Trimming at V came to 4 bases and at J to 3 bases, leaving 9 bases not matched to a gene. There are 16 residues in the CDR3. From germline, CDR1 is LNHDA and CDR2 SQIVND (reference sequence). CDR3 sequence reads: CASSTQGAWVDTEAFF. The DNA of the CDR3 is TGTGCCAGTAGTACACAGGGGGCGTGGGTTGACACTGAAGCTTTCTTT.

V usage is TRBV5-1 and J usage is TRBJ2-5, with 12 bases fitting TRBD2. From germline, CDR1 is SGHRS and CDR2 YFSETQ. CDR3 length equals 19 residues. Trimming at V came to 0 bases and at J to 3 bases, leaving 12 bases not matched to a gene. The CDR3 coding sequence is TGCGCCAGCAGCTTGGCGGCTAGCGGGGGGGTCCGATACAAAGAGACCCAGTACTTC. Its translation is CASSLAASGGVRYKETQYF.

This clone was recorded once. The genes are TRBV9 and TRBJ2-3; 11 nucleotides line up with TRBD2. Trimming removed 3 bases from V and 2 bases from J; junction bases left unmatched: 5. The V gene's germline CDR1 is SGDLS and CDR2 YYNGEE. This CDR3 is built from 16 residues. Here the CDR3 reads CASSALAGGTTDTQYF. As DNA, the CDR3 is TGTGCCAGCAGCGCGCTAGCGGGGGGCACCACAGATACGCAGTATTTT.

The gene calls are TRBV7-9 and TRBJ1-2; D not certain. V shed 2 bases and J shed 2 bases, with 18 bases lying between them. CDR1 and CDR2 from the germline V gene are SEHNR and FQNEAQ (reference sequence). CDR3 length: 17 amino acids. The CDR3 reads CASSLSGVGRVNYGYTF. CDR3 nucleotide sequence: TGTGCCAGCAGCTTAAGCGGCGTTGGGCGTGTGAACTATGGCTACACCTTC.

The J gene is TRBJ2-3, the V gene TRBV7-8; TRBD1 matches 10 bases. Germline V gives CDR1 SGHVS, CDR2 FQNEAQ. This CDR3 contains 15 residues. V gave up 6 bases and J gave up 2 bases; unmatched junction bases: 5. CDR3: CASRGTGAPTDTQYF. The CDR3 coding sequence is TGTGCCAGCAGAGGGACAGGGGCCCCCACAGATACGCAGTATTTT. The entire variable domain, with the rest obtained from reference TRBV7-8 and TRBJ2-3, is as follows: GAGVSQSPRYKVAKRGQDVALRCDPISGHVSLFWYQQALGQGPEFLTYFQNEAQLDKSGLPSDRFFAERPEGSVSTLKIQRTQQEDSAVYLCASRGTGAPTDTQYFGPGTRLTVL.

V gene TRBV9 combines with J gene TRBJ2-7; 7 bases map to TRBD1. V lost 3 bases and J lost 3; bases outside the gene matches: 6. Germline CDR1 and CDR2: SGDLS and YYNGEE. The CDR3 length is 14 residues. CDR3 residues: CASSERGTDYEQYF. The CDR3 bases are TGTGCCAGCAGCGAGAGGGGGACAGACTACGAGCAGTACTTC.

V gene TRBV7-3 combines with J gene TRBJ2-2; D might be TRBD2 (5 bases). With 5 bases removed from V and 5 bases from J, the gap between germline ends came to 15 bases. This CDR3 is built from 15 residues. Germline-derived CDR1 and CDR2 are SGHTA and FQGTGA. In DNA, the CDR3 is TGTGCCAGCAGCCCCACCCCGGGGAGTACCGGGGAGCTGTTTTTT. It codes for CASSPTPGSTGELFF.